The source of this TCR beta chain is a study of blood T cells in healthy people across ages. Then a second PCR, running about 6 to 12 cycles, was carried out with a sample-barcoded 5' primer and a J-beta primer mix. One entry per CDR3 protein, called by TCRdb with MiXCR from the 5' RACE reads. The sample includes about 730,000 distinct CDR3 sequences, roughly 41% of them seen just once. Germline assignment: CDR1 KGHSH and CDR2 LQKENI. CDR3 size: 15 residues. Every donor contributed roughly 10 milliliters of peripheral blood by blood draw. About this clonotype itself: This may be a read error: a much more frequent sequence differs by one nucleotide.

This chain uses TRBV18 with TRBJ2-5; tentatively, D is TRBD1 or TRBD2 (6 bases each). The TCR sequence derives from an older woman in good health. The specimen was blood. CDR3 region: CAGSRSGGLGETQYF. As DNA, the CDR3 is TGTGCCGGCTCACGGTCCGGGGGCCTGGGGGAGACCCAGTACTTC.